Here is one T cell receptor (beta chain) with its context. This record belongs to a study of early T cells in non-severe SARS-CoV-2 infection. Study details: Sequencing input comprised bulk RNA from unsorted whole blood; chain pairing was not available.

Using its own MiXCR run on the 5' RACE reads, TCRdb lists one record per CDR3 protein. The table shows about 75,000 distinct CDR3 sequences, with 11% occurring only once. Material: whole blood, obtained at baseline. This TCR was recovered from an adult who was a healthcare worker with PCR-confirmed SARS-CoV-2 infection or an uninfected control (not recorded which).

The CDR3 bases are TGCAGTGCTATCGGAACATCAGCGAGCACAGATACGCAGTATTTT. Its protein is CSAIGTSASTDTQYF. The V gene is TRBV20-1, the J gene TRBJ2-3; D is unresolved. The germline V and J ends were trimmed by 4 bases and 0 bases, with 14 bases remaining between them. The germline V gene encodes CDR1 DFQATT and CDR2 SNEGSKA (reference sequence). The CDR3 sequence is 15 residues long.